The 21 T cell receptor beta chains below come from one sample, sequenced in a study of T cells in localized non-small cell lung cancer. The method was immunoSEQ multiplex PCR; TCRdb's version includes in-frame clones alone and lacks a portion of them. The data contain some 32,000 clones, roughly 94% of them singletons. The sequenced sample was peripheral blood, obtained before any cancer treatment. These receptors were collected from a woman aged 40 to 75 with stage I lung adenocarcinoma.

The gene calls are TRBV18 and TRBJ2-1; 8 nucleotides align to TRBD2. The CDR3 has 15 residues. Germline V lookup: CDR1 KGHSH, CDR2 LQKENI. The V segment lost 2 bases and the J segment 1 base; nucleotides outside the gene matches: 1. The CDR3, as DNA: TGTGCCAGCTCACCAGGACTAGCATCCTACAATGAGCAGTTCTTC. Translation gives CASSPGLASYNEQFF.

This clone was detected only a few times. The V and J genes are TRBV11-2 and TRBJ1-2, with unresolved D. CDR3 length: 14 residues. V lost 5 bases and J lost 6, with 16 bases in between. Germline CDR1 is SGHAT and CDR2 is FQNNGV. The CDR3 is CASSPPWEDHGYTF. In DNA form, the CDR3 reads TGTGCCAGCAGCCCCCCGTGGGAAGACCATGGCTACACCTTC.

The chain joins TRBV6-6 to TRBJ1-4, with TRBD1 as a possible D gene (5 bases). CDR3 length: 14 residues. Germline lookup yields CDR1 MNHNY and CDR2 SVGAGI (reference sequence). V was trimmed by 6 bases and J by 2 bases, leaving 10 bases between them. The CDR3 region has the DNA TGTGCCAGCAGGCCGGGACCGACTAATGAAAAACTGTTTTTT. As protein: CASRPGPTNEKLFF.

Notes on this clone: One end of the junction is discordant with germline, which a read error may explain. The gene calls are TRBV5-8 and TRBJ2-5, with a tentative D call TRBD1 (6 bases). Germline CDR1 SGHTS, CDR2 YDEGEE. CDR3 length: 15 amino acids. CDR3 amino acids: CAGSRTGHTQETQYF. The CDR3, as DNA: TGTGCCGGCAGCCGAACGGGACACACCCAAGAGACCCAGTACTTC. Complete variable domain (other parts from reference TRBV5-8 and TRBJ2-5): EAGVTQSPTHLIKTRGQQATLRCSPISGHTSVYWYQQALGLGLQFLLWYDEGEERNRGNFPPRFSGRQFPNYSSELNVNALELEDSALYLCAGSRTGHTQETQYFGPGTRLLVL.

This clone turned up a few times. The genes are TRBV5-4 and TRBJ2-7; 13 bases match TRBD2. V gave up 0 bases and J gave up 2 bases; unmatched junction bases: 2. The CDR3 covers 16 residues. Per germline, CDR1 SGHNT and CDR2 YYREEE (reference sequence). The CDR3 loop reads CASSLGLAGGAYEQYF. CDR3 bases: TGTGCCAGCAGCTTGGGACTAGCGGGGGGTGCCTACGAGCAGTACTTC.

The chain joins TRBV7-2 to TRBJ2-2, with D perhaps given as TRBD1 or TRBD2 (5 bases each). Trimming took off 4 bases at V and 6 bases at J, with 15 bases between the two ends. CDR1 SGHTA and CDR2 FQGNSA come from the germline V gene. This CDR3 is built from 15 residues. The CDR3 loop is CASSSRTEGSGELFF. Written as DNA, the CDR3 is TGTGCCAGCAGCTCCCGTACTGAGGGGTCCGGGGAGCTGTTTTTT.

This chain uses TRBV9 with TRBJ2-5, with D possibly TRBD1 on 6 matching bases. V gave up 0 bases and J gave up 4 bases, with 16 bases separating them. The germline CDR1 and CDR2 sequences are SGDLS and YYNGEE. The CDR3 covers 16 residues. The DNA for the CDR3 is TGTGCCAGCAGCGTAGACGCGGCCGCCAGGGGAGAGACCCAGTACTTC. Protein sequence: CASSVDAAARGETQYF.

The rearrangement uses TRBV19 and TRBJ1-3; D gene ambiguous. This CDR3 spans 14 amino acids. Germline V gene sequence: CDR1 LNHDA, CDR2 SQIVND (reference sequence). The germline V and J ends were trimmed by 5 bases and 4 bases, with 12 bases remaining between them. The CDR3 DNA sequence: TGTGCCAGTAGTGACATGACATTGGGAAACACCATATATTTT. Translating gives CASSDMTLGNTIYF.

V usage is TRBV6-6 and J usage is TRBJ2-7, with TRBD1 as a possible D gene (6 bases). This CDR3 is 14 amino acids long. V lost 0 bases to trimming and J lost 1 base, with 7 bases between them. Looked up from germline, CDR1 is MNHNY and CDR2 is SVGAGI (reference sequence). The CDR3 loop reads CASSYSRGSYEQYF. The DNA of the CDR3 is TGTGCCAGCAGTTACTCCAGGGGTTCCTACGAGCAGTACTTC.

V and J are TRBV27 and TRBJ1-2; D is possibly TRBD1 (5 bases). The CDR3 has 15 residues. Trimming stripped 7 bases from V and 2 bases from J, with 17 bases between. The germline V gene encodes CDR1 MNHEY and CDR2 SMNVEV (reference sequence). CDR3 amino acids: CASTPSPRQNYGYTF. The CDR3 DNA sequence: TGTGCCAGCACCCCGTCCCCGCGACAGAACTATGGCTACACCTTC.

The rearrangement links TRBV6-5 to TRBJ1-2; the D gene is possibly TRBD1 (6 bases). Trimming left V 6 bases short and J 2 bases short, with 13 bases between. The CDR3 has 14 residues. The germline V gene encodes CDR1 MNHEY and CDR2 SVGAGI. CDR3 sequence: CASRRTGHNYGYTF. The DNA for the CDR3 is TGTGCCAGCAGGAGAACAGGGCACAACTATGGCTACACCTTC.

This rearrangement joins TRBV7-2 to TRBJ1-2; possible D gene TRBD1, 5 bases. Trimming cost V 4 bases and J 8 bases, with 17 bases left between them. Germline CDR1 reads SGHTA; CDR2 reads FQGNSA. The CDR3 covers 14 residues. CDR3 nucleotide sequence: TGTGCCAGCAGCTCAGGTAGAGGGGCGCGAGGCTACACCTTC. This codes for CASSSGRGARGYTF. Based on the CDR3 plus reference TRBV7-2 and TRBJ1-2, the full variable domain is GAGVSQSPSNKVTEKGKDVELRCDPISGHTALYWYRQSLGQGLEFLIYFQGNSAPDKSGLPSDRFSAERTGGSVSTLTIQRTQQEDSAVYLCASSSGRGARGYTFGSGTRLTVV.

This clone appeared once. CDR3 sequence reads: CASSPRGKDEQYF. The DNA of the CDR3 is TGTGCCAGCAGCCCCAGGGGGAAGGACGAGCAGTACTTC. This chain uses TRBV14 with TRBJ2-7; TRBD1 aligns across 7 bases. Germline CDR1 and CDR2: SGHDN and FVKESK. Trimming at V came to 4 bases and at J to 5 bases, leaving 5 bases not matched to a gene. The CDR3 covers 13 residues.

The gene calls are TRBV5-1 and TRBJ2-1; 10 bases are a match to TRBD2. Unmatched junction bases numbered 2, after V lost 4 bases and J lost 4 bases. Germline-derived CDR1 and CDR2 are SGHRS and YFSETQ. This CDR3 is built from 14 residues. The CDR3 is CASSGAGGYNEQFF. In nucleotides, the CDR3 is TGCGCCAGCAGCGGAGCGGGAGGGTACAATGAGCAGTTCTTC.

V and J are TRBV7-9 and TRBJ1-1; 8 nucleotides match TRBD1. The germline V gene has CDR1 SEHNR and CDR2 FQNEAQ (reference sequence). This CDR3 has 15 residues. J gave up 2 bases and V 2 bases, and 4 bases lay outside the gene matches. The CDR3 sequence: CASSLRQGTNTEAFF. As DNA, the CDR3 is TGTGCCAGCAGCTTACGACAGGGGACCAACACTGAAGCTTTCTTT.

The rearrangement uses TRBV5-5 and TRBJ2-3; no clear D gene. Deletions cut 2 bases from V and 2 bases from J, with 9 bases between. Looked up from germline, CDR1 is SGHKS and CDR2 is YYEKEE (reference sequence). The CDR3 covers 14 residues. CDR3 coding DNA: TGTGCCAGCAGCTTAACCTGGAACACAGATACGCAGTATTTT. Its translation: CASSLTWNTDTQYF.

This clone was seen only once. CDR3 DNA sequence: TGTGCCAGTAGTATTGGGACTAGCGGGAGCTACGAGCAGTACTTC. Residues: CASSIGTSGSYEQYF. The chain links TRBV19 to TRBJ2-7; TRBD2 matches 14 bases. With 3 bases clipped from V and 3 bases from J, the junction kept 1 base outside the gene matches. Per germline, CDR1 LNHDA and CDR2 SQIVND (reference sequence). The CDR3 contains 15 residues.

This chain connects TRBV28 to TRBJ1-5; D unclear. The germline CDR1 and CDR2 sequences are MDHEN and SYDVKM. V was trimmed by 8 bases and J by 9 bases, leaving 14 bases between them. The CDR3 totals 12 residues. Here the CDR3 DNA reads TGTGCCAGCGGAACTACATCATCGCCCCAGCATTTT. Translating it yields CASGTTSSPQHF.

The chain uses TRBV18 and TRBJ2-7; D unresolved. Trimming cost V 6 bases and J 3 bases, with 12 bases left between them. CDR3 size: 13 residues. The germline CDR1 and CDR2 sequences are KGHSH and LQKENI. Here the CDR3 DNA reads TGTGCCAGCTCCCCGGCCTCGGACTACGAGCAGTACTTC. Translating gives CASSPASDYEQYF.

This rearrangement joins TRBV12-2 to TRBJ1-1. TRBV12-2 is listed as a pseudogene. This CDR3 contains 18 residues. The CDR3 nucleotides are TGTGCAAGTCGCTTAGAGGGAGGGTTGTCCTTGAAAAACACTGAAGCTTTCTTT. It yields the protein CASRLEGGLSLKNTEAFF.

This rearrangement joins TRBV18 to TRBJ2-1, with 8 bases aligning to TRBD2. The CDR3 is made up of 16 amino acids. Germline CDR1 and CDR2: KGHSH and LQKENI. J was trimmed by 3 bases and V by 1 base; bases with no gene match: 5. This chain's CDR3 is CASSPLLAENYNEQFF. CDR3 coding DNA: TGTGCCAGCTCACCACTACTAGCGGAGAACTACAATGAGCAGTTCTTC.